This entry describes one TCR beta chain. At one end, the junction sequence differs from germline, possibly due to a read error. This specimen comes from a study of T cells in Graves' hyperthyroidism and ophthalmopathy. The germline V gene encodes CDR1 SGDLS and CDR2 YYNGEE. The CDR3 is made up of 15 amino acids. Researchers took RNA transcripts and amplified the TCR beta CDR3 regions from them. An initial round of RT-PCR targeting the TCR CDR3 relied on the HTBI primer set. TCRdb used MiXCR to reprocess the multiplex PCR reads, holding one entry per CDR3 protein. The sample has 280,000 or so distinct CDR3 sequences; roughly 15% are singletons. Hyperthyroidism patients were newly diagnosed, had disease duration under 2 months, and were aged 18 to 65 years.

This sequence joins TRBV9 and TRBJ2-1; D gene uncertain. Sequences were obtained from blood. The source is a woman between 50 and 59 years old with Graves' hyperthyroidism that later progressed to Graves' ophthalmopathy. This CDR3 reads CASSVDSVTYSEQFF. In DNA, the CDR3 is TGTGCCAGCAGCGTAGACTCGGTGACCTACAGTGAGCAGTTCTTC.